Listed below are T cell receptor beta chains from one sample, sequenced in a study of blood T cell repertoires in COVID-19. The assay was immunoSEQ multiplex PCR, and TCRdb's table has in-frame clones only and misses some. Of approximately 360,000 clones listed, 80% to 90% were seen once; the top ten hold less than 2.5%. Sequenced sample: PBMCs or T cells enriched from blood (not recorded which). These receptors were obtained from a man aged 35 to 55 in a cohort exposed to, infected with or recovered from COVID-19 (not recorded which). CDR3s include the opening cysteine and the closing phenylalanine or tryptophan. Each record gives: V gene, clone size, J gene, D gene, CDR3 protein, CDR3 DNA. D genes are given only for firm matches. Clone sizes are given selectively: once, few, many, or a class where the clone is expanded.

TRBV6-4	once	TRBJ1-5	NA	CASSVMAGSNQPQHF	TGTGCCAGCAGTGTGATGGCAGGGAGCAATCAGCCCCAGCATTTT
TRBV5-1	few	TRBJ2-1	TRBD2	CASSPGTGGPYNEQFF	TGCGCCAGCAGCCCGGGCACGGGAGGGCCTTACAATGAGCAGTTCTTC
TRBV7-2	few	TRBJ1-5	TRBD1	CASSTTGANQPQHF	TGTGCCAGCAGCACTACAGGGGCCAATCAGCCCCAGCATTTT
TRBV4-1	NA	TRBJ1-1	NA	CASKTGPENTEAFF	TGCGCCAGCAAGACAGGACCAGAGAACACTGAAGCTTTCTTT
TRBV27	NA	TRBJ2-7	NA	CASSLQGTYEQYF	TGTGCCAGCAGTTTACAGGGTACCTACGAGCAGTACTTC
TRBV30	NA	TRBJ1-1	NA	CAWRPLRRVGGVDTEAFF	TGTGCCTGGAGACCCCTCCGCCGCGTTGGGGGGGTCGACACTGAAGCTTTCTTT
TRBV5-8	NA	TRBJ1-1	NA	CASSPGTAEAFF	TGTGCCAGCAGCCCCGGGACTGCTGAAGCTTTCTTT
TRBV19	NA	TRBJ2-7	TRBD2	CASSAHPLAGATYEQYF	TGTGCCAGTAGTGCTCATCCTCTAGCGGGAGCCACCTACGAGCAGTACTTC
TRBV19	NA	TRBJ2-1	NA	CASSGGGLINEQFF	TGTGCCAGTAGTGGCGGGGGCCTCATCAATGAGCAGTTCTTC
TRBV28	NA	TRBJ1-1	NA	CASSEKSRAFF	TGTGCCAGCAGTGAAAAGTCTAGGGCTTTCTTT
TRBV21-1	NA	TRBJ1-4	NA	CASSFRQGTTNEKLFF	TGTGCCAGCAGCTTCCGACAGGGAACAACTAATGAAAAACTGTTTTTT
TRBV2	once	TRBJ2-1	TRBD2	CASSDSGRAEEQFF	TGTGCCAGCAGTGATAGCGGGAGGGCGGAGGAGCAGTTCTTC
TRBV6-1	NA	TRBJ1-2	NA	CASSIGSPNYGYTF	TGTGCCAGCAGTATTGGTAGTCCCAACTATGGCTACACCTTC
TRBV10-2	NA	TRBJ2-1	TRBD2	CASTGLAGELSYNEQFF	TGCGCCAGCACAGGACTAGCGGGAGAGCTGTCCTACAATGAGCAGTTCTTC
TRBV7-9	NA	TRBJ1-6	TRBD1	CASSLTGAGSPLHF	TGTGCCAGCAGCCTAACAGGGGCGGGCTCACCCCTCCACTTT
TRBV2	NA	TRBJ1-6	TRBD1	CASDRGNSPLHF	TGTGCCAGTGACAGGGGTAATTCACCCCTCCACTTT
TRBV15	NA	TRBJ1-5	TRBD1	CATSRDWTGSQPQHF	TGTGCCACCAGCAGAGATTGGACAGGGAGTCAGCCCCAGCATTTT
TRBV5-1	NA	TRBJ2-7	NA	CASSLAPGYSYEQYF	TGCGCCAGCAGCTTGGCCCCGGGGTACTCCTACGAGCAGTACTTC
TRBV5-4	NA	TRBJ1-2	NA	CASSLISPGTSGYTF	TGTGCCAGCAGCTTGATTTCTCCAGGGACAAGTGGCTACACCTTC
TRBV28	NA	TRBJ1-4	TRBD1	CASGSGQGREKLFF	TGTGCCAGCGGGTCGGGACAGGGTAGGGAAAAACTGTTTTTT
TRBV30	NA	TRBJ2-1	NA	CAWSKQSSYNEQFF	TGTGCCTGGAGTAAACAGAGCTCCTACAATGAGCAGTTCTTC
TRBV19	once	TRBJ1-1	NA	CASRTSTGGYTEAFF	TGTGCCAGTCGAACCTCGACAGGTGGTTACACTGAAGCTTTCTTT
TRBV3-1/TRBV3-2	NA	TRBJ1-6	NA	CASSPEQGYNSPLHF	TGTGCCAGCAGCCCCGAACAGGGCTATAATTCACCCCTCCACTTT
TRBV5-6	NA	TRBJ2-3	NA	CASSREDTQYF	TGTGCCAGCAGCCGGGAAGATACGCAGTATTTT
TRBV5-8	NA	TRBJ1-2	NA	CASSRIPGTPTYYGYTF	TGTGCCAGCAGCCGAATACCCGGGACTCCGACTTACTATGGCTACACCTTC
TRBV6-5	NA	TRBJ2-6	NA	CASSLGGSGANVLTF	TGTGCCAGCAGTTTGGGGGGATCTGGGGCCAACGTCCTGACTTTC
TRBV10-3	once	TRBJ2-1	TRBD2	CAISRSGREGEQFF	TGTGCCATCTCTAGGAGCGGGAGGGAAGGTGAGCAGTTCTTC
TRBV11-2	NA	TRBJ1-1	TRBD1	CASSLATGVDTEAFF	TGTGCCAGCAGCTTAGCAACAGGGGTCGACACTGAAGCTTTCTTT
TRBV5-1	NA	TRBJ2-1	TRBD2	CASSFLAGMAGEQFF	TGCGCCAGCAGCTTCCTAGCGGGTATGGCGGGCGAGCAGTTCTTC
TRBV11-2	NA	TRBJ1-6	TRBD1	CASSLGTGGMNSPLHF	TGTGCCAGCAGCTTAGGGACAGGGGGGATGAATTCACCCCTCCACTTT
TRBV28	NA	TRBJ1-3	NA	CASSFTQALGNTIYF	TGTGCCAGCAGTTTCACCCAGGCCTTGGGAAACACCATATATTTT
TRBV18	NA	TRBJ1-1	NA	CASSPPGRGMNTEAFF	TGTGCCAGCTCACCCCCCGGGAGGGGAATGAACACTGAAGCTTTCTTT
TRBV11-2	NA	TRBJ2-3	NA	CASSLGLVEASDTQYF	TGTGCCAGCAGCTTAGGCCTCGTCGAAGCCTCTGATACGCAGTATTTT
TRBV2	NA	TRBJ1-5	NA	CASSDGQGWQPQHF	TGTGCCAGCAGTGATGGGCAGGGTTGGCAGCCCCAGCATTTT
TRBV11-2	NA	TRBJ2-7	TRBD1	CASSITGGAGYYEQYF	TGTGCCAGCAGCATAACAGGGGGCGCCGGTTACTACGAGCAGTACTTC
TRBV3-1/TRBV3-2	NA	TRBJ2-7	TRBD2	CASSQSLAGAYEQYF	TGTGCCAGCAGCCAATCTTTAGCGGGAGCCTACGAGCAGTACTTC
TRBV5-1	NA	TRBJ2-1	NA	CASSTATTTYNEQFF	TGCGCCAGCAGCACCGCGACTACTACCTACAATGAGCAGTTCTTC
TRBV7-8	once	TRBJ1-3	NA	CASSLGQGNTIYF	TGTGCCAGCAGCTTAGGGCAGGGAAACACCATATATTTT
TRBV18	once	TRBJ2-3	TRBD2	CASSLLAGLADTQYF	TGTGCCAGCTCACTCCTAGCGGGACTCGCAGATACGCAGTATTTT
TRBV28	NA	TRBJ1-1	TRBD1	CASSSGTGAPAEAFF	TGTGCCAGCAGTTCCGGGACAGGGGCCCCAGCGGAAGCTTTCTTT
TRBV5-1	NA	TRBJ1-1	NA	CASSFVEASTEAFF	TGCGCCAGCAGTTTTGTGGAAGCGTCCACTGAAGCTTTCTTT
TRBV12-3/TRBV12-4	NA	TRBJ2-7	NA	CAISPKISEQYF	TGTGCCATTTCCCCGAAGATTAGCGAGCAGTACTTC
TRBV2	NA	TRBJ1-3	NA	CASSEAAGRSGNTIYF	TGTGCCAGCAGTGAAGCGGCGGGTCGTTCTGGAAACACCATATATTTT
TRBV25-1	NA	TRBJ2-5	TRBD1	CASGDRGETQYF	TGTGCCAGCGGCGACAGGGGAGAGACCCAGTACTTC
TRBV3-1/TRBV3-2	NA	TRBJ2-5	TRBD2	CASSQEGGLETQYF	TGTGCCAGCAGCCAAGAGGGAGGGTTGGAGACCCAGTACTTC
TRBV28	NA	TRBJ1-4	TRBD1	CASNHRTGPNEKLFF	TGTGCCAGCAATCACAGGACAGGGCCTAATGAAAAACTGTTTTTT
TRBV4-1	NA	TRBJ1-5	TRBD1	CASSQAPGDRGYSNQPQHF	TGCGCCAGCAGCCAAGCCCCCGGGGACAGGGGTTATAGCAATCAGCCCCAGCATTTT
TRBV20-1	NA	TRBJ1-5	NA	CSASPATNNHQPQHF	TGCAGTGCTAGTCCAGCGACGAACAATCATCAGCCCCAGCATTTT
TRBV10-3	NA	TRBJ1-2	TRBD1	CAISESLGTGRIGGYTF	TGTGCCATCAGTGAGTCGTTGGGGACAGGGAGGATTGGTGGCTACACCTTC
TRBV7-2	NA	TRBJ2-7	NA	CASTPAGSYEQYF	TGTGCCAGCACCCCAGCCGGGAGCTACGAGCAGTACTTC
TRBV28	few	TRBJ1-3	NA	CASTKGGGVAGNTIYF	TGTGCCAGCACCAAAGGCGGGGGAGTAGCTGGAAACACCATATATTTT
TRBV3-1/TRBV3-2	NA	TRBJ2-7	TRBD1	CASSPWDRGYEQYF	TGTGCCAGCAGCCCTTGGGACAGGGGTTACGAGCAGTACTTC
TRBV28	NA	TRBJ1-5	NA	CASSLAGYQPQHF	TGTGCCAGCAGTTTGGCGGGGTATCAGCCCCAGCATTTT
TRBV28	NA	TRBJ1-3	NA	CASSLLWGDSSGNTIYF	TGTGCCAGCAGCCTGCTTTGGGGGGATTCATCTGGAAACACCATATATTTT